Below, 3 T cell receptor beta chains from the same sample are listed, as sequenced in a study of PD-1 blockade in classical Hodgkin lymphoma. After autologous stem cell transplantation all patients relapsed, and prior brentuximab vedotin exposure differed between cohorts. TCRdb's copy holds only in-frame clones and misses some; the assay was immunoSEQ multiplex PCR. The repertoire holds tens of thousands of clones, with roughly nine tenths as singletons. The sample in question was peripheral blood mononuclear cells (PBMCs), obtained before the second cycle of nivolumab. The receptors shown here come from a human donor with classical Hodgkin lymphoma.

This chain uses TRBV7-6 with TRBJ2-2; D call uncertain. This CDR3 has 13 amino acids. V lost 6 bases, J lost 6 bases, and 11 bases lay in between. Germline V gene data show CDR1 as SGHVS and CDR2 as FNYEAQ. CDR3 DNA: TGTGCCAGCAGTCCTAGGCAGGCCGGGGAGCTGTTTTTT. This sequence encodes CASSPRQAGELFF.

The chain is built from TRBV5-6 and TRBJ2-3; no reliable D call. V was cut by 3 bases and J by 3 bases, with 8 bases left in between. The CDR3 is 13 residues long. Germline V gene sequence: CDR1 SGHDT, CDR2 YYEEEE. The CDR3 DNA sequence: TGTGCCAGCAGCTCGATAGCTACAGATACGCAGTATTTT. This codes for CASSSIATDTQYF.

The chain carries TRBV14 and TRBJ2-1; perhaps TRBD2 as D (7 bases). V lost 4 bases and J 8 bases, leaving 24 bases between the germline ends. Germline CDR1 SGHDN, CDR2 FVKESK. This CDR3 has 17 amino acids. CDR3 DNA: TGTGCCAGCAGCCTGGTAGCCGGGACTATCAGGGGCTATGAGCAGTTCTTC. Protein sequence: CASSLVAGTIRGYEQFF.